Included here is one T cell receptor beta chain sequence, with context. Study processing details: Scientists estimated how many nucleated cells there were by amplifying reference gene primers. Produced via immunoSEQ multiplex PCR; TCRdb's table is partial and in-frame only. Clone size and the V and J calls come from that table; the DNA yielded D and trimming. The table records 160,000 or so clones, more than 65% of them present only once. This sample is drawn from a study of blood T cell repertoires in COVID-19. This CDR3 is built from 15 residues. V was trimmed by 6 bases and J by 4 bases, leaving 17 bases between them. Germline V CDR1 and CDR2: MNHEY, SVGAGI.

Sequenced: peripheral blood. The receptor comes from a woman of 80 years or more with acute or convalescent COVID-19. The gene calls are TRBV6-5 and TRBJ2-3; weak D call: TRBD2 (6 bases). The CDR3 protein is CASRRDFLRADTQYF. Here the CDR3 DNA reads TGTGCCAGCAGGAGGGACTTCCTAAGGGCAGATACGCAGTATTTT.